This T cell receptor (beta chain) was captured in a study of cytomegalovirus exposure and HLA in healthy donors. The CDR3 extends over 13 amino acids. The germline V gene encodes CDR1 SGHVS and CDR2 FNYEAQ. With 5 bases removed from V and 5 bases from J, the gap between germline ends came to 7 bases. Vbeta (60) and Jbeta (13) primers were used in the PCR. Profiling relied on immunoSEQ multiplex PCR, and the TCRdb table lists in-frame clones only, not all of them. This table holds about 150,000 clones, around 72% found once. The chain carries TRBV7-6 and TRBJ1-6; D remains ambiguous. The receptor's source is a young man in good health and CMV-seronegative. Sequenced input: PBMCs. This CDR3 is CASSRGDNSPLHF. The CDR3, as DNA: TGTGCCAGCAGCAGAGGCGATAATTCACCCCTCCACTTT. The full variable domain, completed using reference TRBV7-6 and TRBJ1-6, is GAGVSQSPRYKVTKRGQDVALRCDPISGHVSLYWYRQALGQGPEFLTYFNYEAQQDKSGLPNDRFSAERPEGSISTLTIQRTEQRDSAMYRCASSRGDNSPLHFGNGTRLTVT.